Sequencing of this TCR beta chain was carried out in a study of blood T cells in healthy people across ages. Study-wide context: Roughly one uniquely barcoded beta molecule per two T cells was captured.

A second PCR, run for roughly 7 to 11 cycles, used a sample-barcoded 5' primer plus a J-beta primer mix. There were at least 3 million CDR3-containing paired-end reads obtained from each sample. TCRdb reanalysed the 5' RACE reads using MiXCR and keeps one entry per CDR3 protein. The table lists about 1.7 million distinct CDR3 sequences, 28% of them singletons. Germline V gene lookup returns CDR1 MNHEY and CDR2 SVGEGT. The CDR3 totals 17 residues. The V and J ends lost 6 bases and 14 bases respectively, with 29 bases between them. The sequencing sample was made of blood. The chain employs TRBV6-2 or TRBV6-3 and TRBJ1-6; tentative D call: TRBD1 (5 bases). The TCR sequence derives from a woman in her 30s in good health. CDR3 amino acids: CASSHLLPRDGGMALHF. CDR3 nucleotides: TGTGCCAGCAGCCACCTACTGCCCAGGGACGGCGGCATGGCCCTCCACTTT.